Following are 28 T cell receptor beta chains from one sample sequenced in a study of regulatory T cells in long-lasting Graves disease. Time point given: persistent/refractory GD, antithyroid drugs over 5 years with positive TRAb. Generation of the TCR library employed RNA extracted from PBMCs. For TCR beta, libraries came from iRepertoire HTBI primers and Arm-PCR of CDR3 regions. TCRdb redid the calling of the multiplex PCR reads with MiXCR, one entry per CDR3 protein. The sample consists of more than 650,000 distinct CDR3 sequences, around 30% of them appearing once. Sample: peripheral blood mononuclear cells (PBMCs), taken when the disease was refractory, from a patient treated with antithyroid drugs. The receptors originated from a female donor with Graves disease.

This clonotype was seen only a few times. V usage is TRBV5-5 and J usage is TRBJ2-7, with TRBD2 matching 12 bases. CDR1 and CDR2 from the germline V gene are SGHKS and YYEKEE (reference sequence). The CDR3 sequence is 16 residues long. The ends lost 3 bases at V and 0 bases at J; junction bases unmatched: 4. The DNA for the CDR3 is TGTGCCAGCAGCTATTCTAGCGGGAGGGCCTCCTACGAGCAGTACTTC. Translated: CASSYSSGRASYEQYF.

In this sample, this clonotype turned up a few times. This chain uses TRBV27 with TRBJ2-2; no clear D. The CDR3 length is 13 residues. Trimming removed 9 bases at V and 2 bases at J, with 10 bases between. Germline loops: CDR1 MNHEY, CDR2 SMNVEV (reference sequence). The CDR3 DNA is TGTGCCAGTGGTGTCGGAAACACCGGGGAGCTGTTTTTT. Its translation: CASGVGNTGELFF.

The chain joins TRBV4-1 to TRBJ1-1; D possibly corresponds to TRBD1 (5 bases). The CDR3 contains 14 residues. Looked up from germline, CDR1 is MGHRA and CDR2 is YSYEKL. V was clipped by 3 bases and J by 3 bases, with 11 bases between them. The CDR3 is CASSQIGVDTEAFF. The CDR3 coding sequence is TGCGCCAGCAGCCAGATAGGGGTGGACACTGAAGCTTTCTTT.

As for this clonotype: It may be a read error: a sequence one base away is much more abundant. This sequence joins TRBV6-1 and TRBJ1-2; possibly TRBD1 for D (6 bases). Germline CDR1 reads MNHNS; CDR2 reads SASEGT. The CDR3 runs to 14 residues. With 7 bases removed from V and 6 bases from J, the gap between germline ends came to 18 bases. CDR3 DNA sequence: TGTGCCAGCAACCGAGGAGTGGGGGGCCATGGCTACACCTTC. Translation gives CASNRGVGGHGYTF.

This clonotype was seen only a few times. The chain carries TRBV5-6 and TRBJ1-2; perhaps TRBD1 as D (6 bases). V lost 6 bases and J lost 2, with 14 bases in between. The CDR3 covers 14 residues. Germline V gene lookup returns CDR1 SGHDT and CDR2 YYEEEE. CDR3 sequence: CASTRGGLNYGYTF. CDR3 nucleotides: TGTGCCAGCACCCGAGGGGGGCTGAACTATGGCTACACCTTC.

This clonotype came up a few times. Written as DNA, the CDR3 is TGTGCCAGCAACGAAAACCAGGGGGGGAAGAACACTGAAGCTTTCTTT. It is translated as CASNENQGGKNTEAFF. The chain has TRBV6-1 and TRBJ1-1; 7 positions match TRBD1. The CDR3 extends over 16 amino acids. Trimming at V came to 7 bases and at J to 1 base, leaving 12 bases not matched to a gene. Per the germline V gene, CDR1 is MNHNS and CDR2 is SASEGT.

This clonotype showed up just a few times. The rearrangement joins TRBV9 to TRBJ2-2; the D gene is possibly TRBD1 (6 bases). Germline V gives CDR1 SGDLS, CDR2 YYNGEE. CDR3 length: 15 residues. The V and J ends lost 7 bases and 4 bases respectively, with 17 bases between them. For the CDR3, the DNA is TGTGCCAGCCAGAAAGGGCAGGGGTCCACCGGGGAGCTGTTTTTT. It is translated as CASQKGQGSTGELFF.

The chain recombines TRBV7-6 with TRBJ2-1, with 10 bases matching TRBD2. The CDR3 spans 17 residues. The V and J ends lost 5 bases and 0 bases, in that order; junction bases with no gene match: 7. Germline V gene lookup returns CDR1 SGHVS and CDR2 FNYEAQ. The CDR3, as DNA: TGTGCCAGCAGCGGTATTAGCGGGAGGAGCTCCTACAATGAGCAGTTCTTC. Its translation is CASSGISGRSSYNEQFF.

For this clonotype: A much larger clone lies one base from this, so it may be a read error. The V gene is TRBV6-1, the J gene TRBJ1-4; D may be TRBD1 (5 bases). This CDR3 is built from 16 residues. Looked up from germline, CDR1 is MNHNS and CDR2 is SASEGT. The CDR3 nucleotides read TGTGCCAGCAGTCGAACGGGTCAGGGTCTTCCGATGAGGCTGTGTTTT. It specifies CASSRTGQGLPMRLCF.

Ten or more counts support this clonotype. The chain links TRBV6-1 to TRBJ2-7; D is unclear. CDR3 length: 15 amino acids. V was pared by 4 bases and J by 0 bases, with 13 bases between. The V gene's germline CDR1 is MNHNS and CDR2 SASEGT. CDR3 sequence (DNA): TGTGCCAGCAGTGTTGGACCCTCCGTCTCCTACGAGCAGTACTTC. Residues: CASSVGPSVSYEQYF.

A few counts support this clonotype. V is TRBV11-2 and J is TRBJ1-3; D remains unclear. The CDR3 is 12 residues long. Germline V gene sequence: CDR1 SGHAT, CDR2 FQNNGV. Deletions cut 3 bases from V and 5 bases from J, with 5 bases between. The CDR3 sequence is CASSFDRNTIYF. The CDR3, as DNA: TGTGCCAGCAGCTTCGACAGAAACACCATATATTTT.

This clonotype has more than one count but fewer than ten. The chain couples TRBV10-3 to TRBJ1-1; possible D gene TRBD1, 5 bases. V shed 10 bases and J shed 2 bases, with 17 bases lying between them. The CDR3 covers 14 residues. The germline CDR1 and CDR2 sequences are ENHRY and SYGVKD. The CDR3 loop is CASGGGAINTEAFF. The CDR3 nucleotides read TGTGCCAGCGGTGGAGGGGCGATAAACACTGAAGCTTTCTTT.

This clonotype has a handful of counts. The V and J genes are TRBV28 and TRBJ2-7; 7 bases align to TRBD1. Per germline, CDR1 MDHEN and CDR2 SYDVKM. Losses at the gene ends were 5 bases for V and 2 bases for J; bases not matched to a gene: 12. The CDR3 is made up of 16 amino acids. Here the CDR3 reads CASSHRQGWGTYEQYF. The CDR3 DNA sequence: TGTGCCAGCAGTCATCGACAGGGTTGGGGAACCTACGAGCAGTACTTC.

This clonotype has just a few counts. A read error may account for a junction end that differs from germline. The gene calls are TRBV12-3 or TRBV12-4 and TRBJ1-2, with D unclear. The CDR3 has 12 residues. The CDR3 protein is CVSSLIGYGYTF. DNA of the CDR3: TGTGTCAGCAGTTTAATAGGCTATGGCTACACCTTC.

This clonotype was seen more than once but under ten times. The CDR3 bases are TGTGCCAGCAGTTTTACGTATCAGCCCCAGCATTTT. This encodes CASSFTYQPQHF. This rearrangement joins TRBV12-3 or TRBV12-4 to TRBJ1-5; no definite D call. The CDR3 extends over 12 amino acids. Trimming left V 3 bases short and J 5 bases short, with 5 bases between.

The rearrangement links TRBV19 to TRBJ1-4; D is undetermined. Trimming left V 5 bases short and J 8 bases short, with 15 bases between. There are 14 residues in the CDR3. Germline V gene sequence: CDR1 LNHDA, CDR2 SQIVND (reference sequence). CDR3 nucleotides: TGTGCCAGTAGTCGGCAATGGGGATACGAAAAACTGTTTTTT. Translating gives CASSRQWGYEKLFF.

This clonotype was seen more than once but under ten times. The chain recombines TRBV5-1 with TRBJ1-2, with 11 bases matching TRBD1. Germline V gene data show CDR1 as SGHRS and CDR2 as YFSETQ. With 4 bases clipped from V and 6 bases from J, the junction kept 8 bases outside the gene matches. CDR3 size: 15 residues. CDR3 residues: CASSRRTGGEDGYTF. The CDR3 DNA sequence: TGCGCCAGCAGCAGAAGGACAGGGGGCGAGGATGGCTACACCTTC.

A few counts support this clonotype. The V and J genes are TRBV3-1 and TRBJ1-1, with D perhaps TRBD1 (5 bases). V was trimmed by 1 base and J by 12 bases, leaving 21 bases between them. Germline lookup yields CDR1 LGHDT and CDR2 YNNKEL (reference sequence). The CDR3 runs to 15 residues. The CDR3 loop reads CASSQAGPGRGDSFF. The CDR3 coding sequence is TGTGCCAGCAGCCAAGCCGGACCGGGGCGGGGAGATTCTTTCTTT. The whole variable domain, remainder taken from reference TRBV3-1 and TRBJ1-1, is DTAVSQTPKYLVTQMGNDKSIKCEQNLGHDTMYWYKQDSKKFLKIMFSYNNKELIINETVPNRFSPKSPDKAHLNLHINSLELGDSAVYFCASSQAGPGRGDSFFGQGTRLTVV.

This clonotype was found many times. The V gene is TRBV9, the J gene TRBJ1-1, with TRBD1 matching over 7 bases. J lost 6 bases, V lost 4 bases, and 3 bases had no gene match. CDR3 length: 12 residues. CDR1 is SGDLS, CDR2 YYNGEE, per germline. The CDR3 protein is CASSHGTAEAFF. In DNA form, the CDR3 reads TGTGCCAGCAGCCATGGGACAGCTGAAGCTTTCTTT.

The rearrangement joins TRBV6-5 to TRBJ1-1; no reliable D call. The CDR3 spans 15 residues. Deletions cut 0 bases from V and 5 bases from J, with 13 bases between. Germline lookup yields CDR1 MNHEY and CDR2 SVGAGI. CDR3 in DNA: TGTGCCAGCAGTTACTCGTCCAATACAAGGACTGAAGCTTTCTTT. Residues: CASSYSSNTRTEAFF.

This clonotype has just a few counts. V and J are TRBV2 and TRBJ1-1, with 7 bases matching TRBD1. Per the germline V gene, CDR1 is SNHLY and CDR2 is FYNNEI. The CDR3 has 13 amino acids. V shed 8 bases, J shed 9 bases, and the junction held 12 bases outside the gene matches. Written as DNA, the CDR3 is TGTGCCAGCTCGAGGGACAGACAGGGCCAAGCTTTCTTT. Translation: CASSRDRQGQAFF.

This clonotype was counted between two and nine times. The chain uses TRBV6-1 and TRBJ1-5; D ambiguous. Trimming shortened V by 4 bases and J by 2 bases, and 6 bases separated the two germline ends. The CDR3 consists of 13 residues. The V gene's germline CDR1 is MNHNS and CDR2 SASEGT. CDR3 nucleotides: TGTGCCAGCAGTGGGATCCGCAATCAGCCCCAGCATTTT. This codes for CASSGIRNQPQHF.

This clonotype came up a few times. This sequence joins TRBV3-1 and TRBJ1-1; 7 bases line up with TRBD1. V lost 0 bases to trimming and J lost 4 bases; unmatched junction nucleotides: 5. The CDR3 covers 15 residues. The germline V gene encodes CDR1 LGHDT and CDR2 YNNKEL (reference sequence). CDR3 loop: CASSQETGYGTEAFF. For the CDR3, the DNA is TGTGCCAGCAGCCAAGAGACAGGGTACGGCACTGAAGCTTTCTTT. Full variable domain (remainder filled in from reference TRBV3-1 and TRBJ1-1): DTAVSQTPKYLVTQMGNDKSIKCEQNLGHDTMYWYKQDSKKFLKIMFSYNNKELIINETVPNRFSPKSPDKAHLNLHINSLELGDSAVYFCASSQETGYGTEAFFGQGTRLTVV.

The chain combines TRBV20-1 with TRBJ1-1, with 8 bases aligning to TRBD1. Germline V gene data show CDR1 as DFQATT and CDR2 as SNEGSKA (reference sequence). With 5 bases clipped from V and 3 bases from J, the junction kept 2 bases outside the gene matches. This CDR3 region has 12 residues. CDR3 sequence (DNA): TGCAGTGCTGGACAGGGCTACACTGAAGCTTTCTTT. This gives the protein CSAGQGYTEAFF.

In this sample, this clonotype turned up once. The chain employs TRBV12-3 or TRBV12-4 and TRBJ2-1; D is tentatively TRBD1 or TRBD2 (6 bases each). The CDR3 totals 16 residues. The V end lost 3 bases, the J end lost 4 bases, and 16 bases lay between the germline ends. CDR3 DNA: TGTGCCAGCAGTTTCCGGGACTGGGGGCGATACAATGAGCAGTTCTTC. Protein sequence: CASSFRDWGRYNEQFF.

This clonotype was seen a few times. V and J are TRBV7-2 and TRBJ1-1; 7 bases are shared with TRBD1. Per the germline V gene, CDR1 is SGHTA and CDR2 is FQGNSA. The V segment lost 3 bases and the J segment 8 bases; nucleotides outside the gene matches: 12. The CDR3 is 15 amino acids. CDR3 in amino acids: CASSLYSGTVLEAFF. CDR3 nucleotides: TGTGCCAGCAGCTTGTATTCCGGGACAGTACTCGAAGCTTTCTTT.

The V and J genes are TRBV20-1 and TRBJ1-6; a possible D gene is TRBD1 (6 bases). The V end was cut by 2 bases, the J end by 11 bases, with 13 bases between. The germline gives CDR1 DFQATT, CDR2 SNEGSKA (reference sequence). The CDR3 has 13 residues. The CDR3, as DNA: TGCAGTGCTAGACTCCAGGGGACTGCACCCCTCCACTTT. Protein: CSARLQGTAPLHF.

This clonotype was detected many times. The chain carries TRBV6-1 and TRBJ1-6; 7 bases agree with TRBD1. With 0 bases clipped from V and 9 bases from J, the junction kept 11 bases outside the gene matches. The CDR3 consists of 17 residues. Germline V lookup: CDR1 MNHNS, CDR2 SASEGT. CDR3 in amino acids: CASSEAESQGIRSPLHF. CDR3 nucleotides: TGTGCCAGCAGTGAAGCGGAATCACAGGGGATTCGTTCACCCCTCCACTTT.